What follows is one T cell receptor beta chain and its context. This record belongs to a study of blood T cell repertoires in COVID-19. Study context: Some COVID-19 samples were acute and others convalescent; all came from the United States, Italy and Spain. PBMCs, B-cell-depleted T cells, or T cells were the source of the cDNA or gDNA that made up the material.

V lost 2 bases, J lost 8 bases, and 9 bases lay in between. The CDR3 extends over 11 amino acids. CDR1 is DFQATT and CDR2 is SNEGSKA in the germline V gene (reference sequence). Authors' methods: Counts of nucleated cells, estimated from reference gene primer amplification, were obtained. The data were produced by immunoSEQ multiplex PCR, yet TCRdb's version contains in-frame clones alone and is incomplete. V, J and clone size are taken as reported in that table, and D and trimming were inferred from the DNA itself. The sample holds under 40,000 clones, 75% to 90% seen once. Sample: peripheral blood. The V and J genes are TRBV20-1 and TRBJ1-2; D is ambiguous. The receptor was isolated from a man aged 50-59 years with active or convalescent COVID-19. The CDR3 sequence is CSARPGWGYTF. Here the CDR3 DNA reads TGCAGTGCTAGACCAGGCTGGGGCTACACCTTC.